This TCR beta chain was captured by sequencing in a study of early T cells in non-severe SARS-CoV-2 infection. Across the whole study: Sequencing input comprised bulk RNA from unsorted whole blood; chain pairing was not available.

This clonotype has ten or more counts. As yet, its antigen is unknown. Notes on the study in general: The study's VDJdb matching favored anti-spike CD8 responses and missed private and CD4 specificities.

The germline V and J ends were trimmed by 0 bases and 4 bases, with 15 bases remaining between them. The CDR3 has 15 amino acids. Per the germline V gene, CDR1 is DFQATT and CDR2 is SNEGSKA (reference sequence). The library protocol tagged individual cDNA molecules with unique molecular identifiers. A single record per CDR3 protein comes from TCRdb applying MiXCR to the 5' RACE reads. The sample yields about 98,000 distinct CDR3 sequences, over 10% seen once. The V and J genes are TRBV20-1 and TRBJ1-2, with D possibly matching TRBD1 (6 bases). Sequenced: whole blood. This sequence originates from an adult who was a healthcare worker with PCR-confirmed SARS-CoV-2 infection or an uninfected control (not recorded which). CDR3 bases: TGCAGTGCTAGAGATCGGGGGGCCGGTACCTATGGCTACACCTTC. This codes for CSARDRGAGTYGYTF.